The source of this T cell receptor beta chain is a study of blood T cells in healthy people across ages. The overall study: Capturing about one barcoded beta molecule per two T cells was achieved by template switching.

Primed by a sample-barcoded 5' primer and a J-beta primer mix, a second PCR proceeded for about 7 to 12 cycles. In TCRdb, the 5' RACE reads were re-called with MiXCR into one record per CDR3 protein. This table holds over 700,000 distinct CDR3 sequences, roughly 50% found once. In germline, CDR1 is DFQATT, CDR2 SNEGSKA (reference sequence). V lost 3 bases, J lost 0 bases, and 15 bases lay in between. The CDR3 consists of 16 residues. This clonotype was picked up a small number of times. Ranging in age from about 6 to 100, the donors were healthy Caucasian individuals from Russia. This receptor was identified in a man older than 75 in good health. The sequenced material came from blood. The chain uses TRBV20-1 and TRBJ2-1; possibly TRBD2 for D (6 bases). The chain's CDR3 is CSARLRDASSYNEQFF. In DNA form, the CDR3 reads TGCAGTGCTAGGCTGCGGGACGCGAGCTCCTACAATGAGCAGTTCTTC.